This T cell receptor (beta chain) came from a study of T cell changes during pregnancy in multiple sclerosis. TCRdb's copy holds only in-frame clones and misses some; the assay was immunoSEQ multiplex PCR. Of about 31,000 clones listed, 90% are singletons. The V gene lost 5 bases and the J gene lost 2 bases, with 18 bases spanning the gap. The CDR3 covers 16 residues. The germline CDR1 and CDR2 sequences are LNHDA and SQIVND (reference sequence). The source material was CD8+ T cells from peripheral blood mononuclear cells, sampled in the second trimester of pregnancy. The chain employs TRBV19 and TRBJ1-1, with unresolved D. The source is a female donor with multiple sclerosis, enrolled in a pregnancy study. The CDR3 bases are TGTGCCAGTAGTCCATACAGCGGATGGGCTAACACTGAAGCTTTCTTT. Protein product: CASSPYSGWANTEAFF. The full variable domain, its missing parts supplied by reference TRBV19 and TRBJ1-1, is DGGITQSPKYLFRKEGQNVTLSCEQNLNHDAMYWYRQDPGQGLRLIYYSQIVNDFQKGDIAEGYSVSREKKESFPLTVTSAQKNPTAFYLCASSPYSGWANTEAFFGQGTRLTVV.